These T cell receptor beta chains were read from a single sample in a study of cytomegalovirus exposure and HLA in healthy donors. The assay was immunoSEQ multiplex PCR, and TCRdb's table has in-frame clones only and misses some. Seen here are 150,000 or so clones, 80% observed once, and the top ten hold roughly 6.3%. The sample was PBMCs. Receptor source: a male donor in good health and CMV-seropositive. CDR3s include the opening cysteine and the closing phenylalanine or tryptophan. D genes are given only for firm matches. A row's size may be missing; if present it is once, few, many or a size class.

v_gene: TRBV6-5
len: 15
d_gene: TRBD1
abundance: NA
j_gene: TRBJ2-7
CDR3aa: CASSYSGTGGYEQYF
CDR3nt: TGTGCCAGCAGTTACTCCGGGACAGGGGGCTACGAGCAGTACTTC

v_gene: TRBV9
len: 12
d_gene: NA
abundance: NA
j_gene: TRBJ1-2
CDR3aa: CATSDSSYGYTF
CDR3nt: TGTGCCACCTCAGACAGCTCCTATGGCTACACCTTC

v_gene: TRBV7-9
len: 18
d_gene: TRBD2
abundance: NA
j_gene: TRBJ2-2
CDR3aa: CASSPPRTSGSYTGELFF
CDR3nt: TGTGCCAGCAGCCCGCCGAGGACTAGCGGGAGTTACACCGGGGAGCTGTTTTTT

v_gene: TRBV7-9
len: 16
d_gene: TRBD2
abundance: NA
j_gene: TRBJ2-3
CDR3aa: CASSPLEAGGTDTQYF
CDR3nt: TGTGCCAGCAGCCCGCTGGAAGCGGGGGGCACAGATACGCAGTATTTT

v_gene: TRBV7-2
len: 15
d_gene: TRBD2
abundance: NA
j_gene: TRBJ2-1
CDR3aa: CASSLASGTYNEQFF
CDR3nt: TGTGCCAGCAGCTTAGCTAGCGGGACTTACAATGAGCAGTTCTTC

v_gene: TRBV6-5
len: 16
d_gene: NA
abundance: NA
j_gene: TRBJ2-1
CDR3aa: CASSYDSGVSYNEQFF
CDR3nt: TGTGCCAGCAGTTATGATTCGGGGGTCTCCTACAATGAGCAGTTCTTC

v_gene: TRBV4-1
len: 15
d_gene: TRBD1
abundance: NA
j_gene: TRBJ1-5
CDR3aa: CASSQEDRVNQPQHF
CDR3nt: TGCGCCAGCAGCCAAGAAGACAGGGTCAATCAGCCCCAGCATTTT

v_gene: TRBV19
len: 16
d_gene: TRBD1
abundance: NA
j_gene: TRBJ1-2
CDR3aa: CASSITGTGNMNGYTF
CDR3nt: TGTGCCAGTAGTATTACCGGGACAGGGAATATGAATGGCTACACCTTC

v_gene: TRBV7-9
len: 14
d_gene: TRBD1
abundance: once
j_gene: TRBJ2-7
CDR3aa: CSSSAPYTGVEQYF
CDR3nt: TGTTCCAGCAGCGCGCCTTATACAGGGGTCGAGCAGTACTTC

v_gene: TRBV27
len: 12
d_gene: NA
abundance: NA
j_gene: TRBJ1-6
CDR3aa: CASRGGNSPLHF
CDR3nt: TGTGCCAGCCGCGGGGGTAATTCACCCCTCCACTTT

v_gene: TRBV9
len: 14
d_gene: NA
abundance: NA
j_gene: TRBJ1-6
CDR3aa: CASSPSALNSPLHF
CDR3nt: TGTGCCAGCAGCCCTTCAGCGCTTAATTCACCCCTCCACTTT

v_gene: TRBV9
len: 16
d_gene: TRBD2
abundance: few
j_gene: TRBJ2-1
CDR3aa: CASSVAGGRTYNEQFF
CDR3nt: TGTGCCAGCAGCGTAGCGGGCGGGAGGACCTACAATGAGCAGTTCTTC

v_gene: TRBV9
len: 18
d_gene: TRBD1
abundance: NA
j_gene: TRBJ2-5
CDR3aa: CASSFRSGDRGIGETQYF
CDR3nt: TGTGCCAGCAGCTTTCGCAGCGGGGACAGGGGGATCGGAGAGACCCAGTACTTC

v_gene: TRBV27
len: 18
d_gene: NA
abundance: NA
j_gene: TRBJ1-2
CDR3aa: CASSSRGAGTTANYGYTF
CDR3nt: TGTGCCAGCAGTTCCAGAGGGGCCGGGACAACAGCTAACTATGGCTACACCTTC

v_gene: TRBV27
len: 14
d_gene: NA
abundance: NA
j_gene: TRBJ2-7
CDR3aa: CASSPTGRLYEQYF
CDR3nt: TGTGCCAGCAGTCCGACAGGGAGGCTCTACGAGCAGTACTTC

v_gene: TRBV29-1
len: 11
d_gene: NA
abundance: NA
j_gene: TRBJ1-1
CDR3aa: CSVYQGTEAFF
CDR3nt: TGCAGCGTATATCAGGGAACTGAAGCTTTCTTT

v_gene: TRBV19
len: 12
d_gene: TRBD2
abundance: NA
j_gene: TRBJ2-1
CDR3aa: CASSIFGRGLFF
CDR3nt: TGTGCCAGTAGTATATTTGGGAGGGGTCTGTTCTTC